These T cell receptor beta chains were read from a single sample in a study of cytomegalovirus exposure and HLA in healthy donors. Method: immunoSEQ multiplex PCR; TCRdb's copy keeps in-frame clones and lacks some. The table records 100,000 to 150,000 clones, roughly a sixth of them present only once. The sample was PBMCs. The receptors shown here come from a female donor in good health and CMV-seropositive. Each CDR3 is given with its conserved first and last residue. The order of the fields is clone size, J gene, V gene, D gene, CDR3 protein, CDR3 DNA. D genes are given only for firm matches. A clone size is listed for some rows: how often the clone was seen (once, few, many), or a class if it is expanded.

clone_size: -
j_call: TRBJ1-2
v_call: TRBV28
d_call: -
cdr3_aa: CASSSLSNYGYTF
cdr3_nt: TGTGCCAGCAGTTCATTGTCTAACTATGGCTACACCTTC

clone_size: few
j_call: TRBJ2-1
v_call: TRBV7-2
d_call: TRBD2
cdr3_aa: CASSPLAGSYGEQFF
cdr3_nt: TGTGCCAGCAGCCCCTTAGCGGGTTCTTATGGTGAGCAGTTCTTC

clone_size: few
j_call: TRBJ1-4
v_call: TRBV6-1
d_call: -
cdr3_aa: CASRDRTTNEKLFF
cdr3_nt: TGTGCCAGCAGGGACAGAACAACTAATGAAAAACTGTTTTTT

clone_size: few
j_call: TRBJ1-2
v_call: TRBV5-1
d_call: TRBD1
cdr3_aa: CASSLDGRGRTNYGYTF
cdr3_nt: TGCGCCAGCAGCTTGGATGGCAGGGGGAGAACGAACTATGGCTACACCTTC

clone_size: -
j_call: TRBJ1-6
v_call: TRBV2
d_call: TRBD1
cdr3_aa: CASSPRDRNNSPLHF
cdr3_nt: TGTGCCAGCAGTCCCCGGGACAGAAATAATTCACCCCTCCACTTT

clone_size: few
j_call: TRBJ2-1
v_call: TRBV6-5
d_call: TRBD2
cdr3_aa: CASSPGTSGNNEQFF
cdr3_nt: TGTGCCAGCAGCCCCGGGACTAGCGGGAACAATGAGCAGTTCTTC

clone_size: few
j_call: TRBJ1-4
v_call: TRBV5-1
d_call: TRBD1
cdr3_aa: CASRRTGTGGRGNEKLFF
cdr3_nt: TGCGCCAGCAGGCGCACCGGGACAGGGGGTCGAGGTAATGAAAAACTGTTTTTT

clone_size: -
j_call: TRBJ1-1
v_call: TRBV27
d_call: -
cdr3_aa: CASSLGVGAAFF
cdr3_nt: TGTGCCAGCAGTTTAGGGGTGGGAGCAGCTTTCTTT

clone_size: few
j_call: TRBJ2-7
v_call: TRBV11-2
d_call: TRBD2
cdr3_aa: CATKGGLATIYEQYF
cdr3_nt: TGTGCCACCAAGGGGGGACTAGCGACCATCTACGAGCAGTACTTC

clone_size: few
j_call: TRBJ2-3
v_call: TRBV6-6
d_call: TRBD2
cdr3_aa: CASSYASSGRDTQYF
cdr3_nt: TGTGCCAGCAGTTACGCGTCTAGCGGACGGGATACGCAGTATTTT

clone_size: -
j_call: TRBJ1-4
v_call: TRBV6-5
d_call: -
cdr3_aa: CASSYVIGGEKLFF
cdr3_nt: TGTGCCAGCAGTTACGTGATCGGGGGGGAAAAACTGTTTTTT

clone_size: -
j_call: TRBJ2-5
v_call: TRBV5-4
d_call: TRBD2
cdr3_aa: CASSLNLAGGQPTFGETQYF
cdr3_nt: TGTGCCAGCAGCCTAAATCTAGCGGGGGGACAACCGACCTTCGGAGAGACCCAGTACTTC

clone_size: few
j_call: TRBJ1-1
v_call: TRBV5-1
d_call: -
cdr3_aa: CASRPNTLDTEAFF
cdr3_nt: TGCGCCAGCAGGCCAAATACCCTAGACACTGAAGCTTTCTTT

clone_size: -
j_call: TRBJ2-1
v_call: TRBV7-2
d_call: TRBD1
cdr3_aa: CASTFGQGTYNEQFF
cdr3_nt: TGTGCCAGCACCTTCGGACAGGGGACCTACAATGAGCAGTTCTTC

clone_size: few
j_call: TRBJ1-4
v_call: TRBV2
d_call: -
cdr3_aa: CASSGGPTNEKLFF
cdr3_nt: TGTGCCAGCAGTGGGGGCCCAACTAATGAAAAACTGTTTTTT

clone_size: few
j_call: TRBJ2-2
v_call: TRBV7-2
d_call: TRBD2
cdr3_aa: CASSLRVRLAANTGELFF
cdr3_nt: TGTGCCAGCAGCTTAAGGGTGCGGCTAGCGGCCAACACCGGGGAGCTGTTTTTT

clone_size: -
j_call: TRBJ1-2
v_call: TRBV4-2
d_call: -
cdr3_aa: CASRARTGQGYGYTF
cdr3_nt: TGTGCCAGCAGGGCACGAACAGGGCAAGGCTATGGCTACACCTTC

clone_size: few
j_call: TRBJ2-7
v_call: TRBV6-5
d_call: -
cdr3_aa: CASSHWLQGGYEQYF
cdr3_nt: TGTGCCAGCAGCCATTGGCTCCAGGGGGGCTACGAGCAGTACTTC

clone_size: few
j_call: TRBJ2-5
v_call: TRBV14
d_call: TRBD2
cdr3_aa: CASSPSGGFGTQYF
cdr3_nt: TGTGCCAGCAGCCCTAGCGGGGGGTTCGGGACCCAGTACTTC

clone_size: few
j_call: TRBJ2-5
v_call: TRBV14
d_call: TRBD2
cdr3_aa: CASSQASSGSWETQYF
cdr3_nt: TGTGCCAGCAGCCAAGCGTCCAGCGGGAGTTGGGAGACCCAGTACTTC

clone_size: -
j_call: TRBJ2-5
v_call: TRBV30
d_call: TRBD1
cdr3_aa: CAWTEERGQGRETQYF
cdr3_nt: TGTGCCTGGACCGAGGAAAGAGGACAGGGGCGAGAGACCCAGTACTTC

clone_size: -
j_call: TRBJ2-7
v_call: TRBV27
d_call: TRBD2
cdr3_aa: CASSGLAGVGEQYF
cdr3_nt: TGTGCCAGCAGCGGACTAGCGGGAGTCGGAGAGCAGTACTTC

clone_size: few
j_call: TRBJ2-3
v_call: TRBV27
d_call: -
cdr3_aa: CASRPLWGRADTQYF
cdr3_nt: TGTGCCAGCAGACCCTTGTGGGGGCGTGCAGATACGCAGTATTTT

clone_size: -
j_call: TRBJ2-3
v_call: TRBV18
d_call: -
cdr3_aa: CASSTTQSTDTQYF
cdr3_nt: TGTGCCAGCTCTACGACACAAAGCACAGATACGCAGTATTTT

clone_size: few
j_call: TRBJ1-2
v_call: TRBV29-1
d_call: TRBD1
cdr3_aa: CSVAPGQGADYGYTF
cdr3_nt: TGCAGCGTTGCACCGGGACAGGGGGCTGACTATGGCTACACCTTC

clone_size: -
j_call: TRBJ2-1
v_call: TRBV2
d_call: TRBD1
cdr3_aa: CASSLDRRYEQFF
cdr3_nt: TGTGCCAGCAGCCTGGACAGGAGATATGAGCAGTTCTTC

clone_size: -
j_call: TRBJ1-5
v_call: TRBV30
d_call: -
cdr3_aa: CAWSSDNNQPQHF
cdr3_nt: TGTGCCTGGAGCTCAGATAACAATCAGCCCCAGCATTTT

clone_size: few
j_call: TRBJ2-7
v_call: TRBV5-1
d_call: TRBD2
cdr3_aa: CASSLGLAGESSSYEQYF
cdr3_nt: TGCGCCAGCAGCCTTGGACTAGCGGGAGAATCTAGCTCCTACGAGCAGTACTTC

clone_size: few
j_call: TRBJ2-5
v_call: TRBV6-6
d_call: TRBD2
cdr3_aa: CASCDSGGGETQYF
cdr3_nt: TGTGCCAGCTGCGATAGCGGGGGAGGGGAGACCCAGTACTTC

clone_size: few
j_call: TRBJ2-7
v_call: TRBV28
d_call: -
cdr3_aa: CASSPFYEQYF
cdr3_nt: TGTGCCAGCAGTCCCTTCTACGAGCAGTACTTC

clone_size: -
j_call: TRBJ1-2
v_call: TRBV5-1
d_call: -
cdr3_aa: CASSLLGQYGYTF
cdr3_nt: TGCGCCAGCAGTCTTCTGGGGCAGTATGGCTACACCTTC

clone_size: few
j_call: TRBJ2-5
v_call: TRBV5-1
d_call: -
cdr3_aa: CASSLGDTPLYQETQYF
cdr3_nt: TGCGCCAGCAGCTTGGGGGACACCCCTTTGTACCAAGAGACCCAGTACTTC

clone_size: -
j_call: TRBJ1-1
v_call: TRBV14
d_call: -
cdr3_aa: CASSQEANTEAFF
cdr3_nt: TGTGCCAGCAGCCAAGAGGCGAACACTGAAGCTTTCTTT

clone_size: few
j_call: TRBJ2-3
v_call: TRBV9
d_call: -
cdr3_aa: CASSLTAYYTDTQYF
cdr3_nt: TGTGCCAGCAGCTTGACAGCTTATTACACAGATACGCAGTATTTT

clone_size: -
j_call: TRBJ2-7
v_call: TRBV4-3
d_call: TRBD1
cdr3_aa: CASSQDFTGGSYEQYF
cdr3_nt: TGCGCCAGCAGCCAAGATTTTACAGGGGGCTCCTACGAGCAGTACTTC

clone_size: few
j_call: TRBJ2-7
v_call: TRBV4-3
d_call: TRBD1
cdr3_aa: CASSPTGEIILGQYF
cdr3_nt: TGCGCCAGCAGCCCGACAGGGGAAATCATTCTAGGGCAGTACTTC

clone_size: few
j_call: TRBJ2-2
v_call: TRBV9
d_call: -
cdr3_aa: CASSPRGGITIGELFF
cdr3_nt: TGTGCCAGCAGCCCTCGAGGAGGGATTACAATCGGGGAGCTGTTTTTT

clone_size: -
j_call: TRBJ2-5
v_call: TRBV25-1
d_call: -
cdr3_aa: CASGDRYQETQYF
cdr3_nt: TGTGCCAGCGGCGACAGATACCAAGAGACCCAGTACTTC

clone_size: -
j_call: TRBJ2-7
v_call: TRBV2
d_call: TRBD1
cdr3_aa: CASSDQGVEYEQYF
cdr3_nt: TGTGCCAGCAGTGACCAGGGGGTAGAGTACGAGCAGTACTTC

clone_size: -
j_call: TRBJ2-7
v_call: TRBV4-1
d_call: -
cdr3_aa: CASSQGGGLSSYEQYF
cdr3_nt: TGCGCCAGCAGCCAGGGAGGGGGGTTAAGCTCCTACGAGCAGTACTTC

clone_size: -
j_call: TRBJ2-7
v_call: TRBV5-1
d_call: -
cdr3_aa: CASSVPVEQYF
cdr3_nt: TGCGCCAGCAGCGTCCCGGTCGAGCAGTACTTC

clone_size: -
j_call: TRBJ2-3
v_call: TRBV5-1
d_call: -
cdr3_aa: CASSLLQGPTDTQYF
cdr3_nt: TGCGCCAGCAGCTTGCTCCAGGGTCCCACAGATACGCAGTATTTT

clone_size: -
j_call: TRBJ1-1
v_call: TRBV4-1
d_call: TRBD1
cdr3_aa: CASSQAPTGVGTEAFF
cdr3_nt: TGCGCCAGCAGCCAAGCACCGACAGGGGTGGGCACTGAAGCTTTCTTT

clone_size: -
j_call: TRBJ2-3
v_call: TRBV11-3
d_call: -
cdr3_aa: CASSRDTSTDTQYF
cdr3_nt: TGTGCCAGCAGCCGGGACACTAGCACAGATACGCAGTATTTT

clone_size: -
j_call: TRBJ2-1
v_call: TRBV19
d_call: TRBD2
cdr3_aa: CASSPSGTSSYNEQFF
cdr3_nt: TGTGCCAGTAGTCCTAGCGGGACCAGCTCCTACAATGAGCAGTTCTTC

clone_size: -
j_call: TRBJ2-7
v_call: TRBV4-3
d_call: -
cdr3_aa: CASSQVARAEAYEQYF
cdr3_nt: TGCGCCAGCAGCCAAGTGGCTAGAGCGGAGGCCTACGAGCAGTACTTC

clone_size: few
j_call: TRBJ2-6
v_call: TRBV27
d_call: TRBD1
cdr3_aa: CASRRNRGGANVLTF
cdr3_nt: TGTGCCAGCAGACGCAACAGGGGGGGGGCCAACGTCCTGACTTTC

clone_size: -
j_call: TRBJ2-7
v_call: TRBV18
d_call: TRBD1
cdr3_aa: CASSPLQTGPHEQYF
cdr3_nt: TGTGCCAGCTCACCATTACAGACAGGGCCGCACGAGCAGTACTTC

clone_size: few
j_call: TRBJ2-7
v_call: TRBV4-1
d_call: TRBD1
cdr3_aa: CASSHYGTVSYEQYF
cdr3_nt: TGCGCCAGCAGCCACTACGGGACAGTTAGCTACGAGCAGTACTTC

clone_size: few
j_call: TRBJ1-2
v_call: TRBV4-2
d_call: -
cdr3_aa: CASSQPGTYIF
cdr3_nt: TGTGCCAGCAGCCAACCCGGGACATATATCTTC

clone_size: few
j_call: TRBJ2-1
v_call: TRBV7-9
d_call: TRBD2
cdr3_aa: CASCLAGIYNEQFF
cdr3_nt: TGTGCCAGTTGTTTAGCGGGGATCTACAATGAGCAGTTCTTC

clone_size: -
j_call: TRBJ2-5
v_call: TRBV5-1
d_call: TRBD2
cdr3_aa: CASSLYSLAGGRSETQYF
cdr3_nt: TGCGCCAGCAGCTTGTATTCTCTAGCGGGGGGGCGTTCGGAGACCCAGTACTTC

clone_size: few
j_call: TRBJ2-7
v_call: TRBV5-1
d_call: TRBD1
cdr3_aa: CASSVDGRQGAYEQYF
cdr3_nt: TGCGCCAGCAGCGTGGATGGGCGACAGGGAGCCTACGAGCAGTACTTC

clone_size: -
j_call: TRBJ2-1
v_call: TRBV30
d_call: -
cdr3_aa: CAWSVPLARDEQFF
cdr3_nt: TGTGCCTGGAGTGTACCCCTGGCCCGGGATGAGCAGTTCTTC

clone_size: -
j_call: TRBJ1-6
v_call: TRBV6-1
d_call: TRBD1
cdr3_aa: CASQKWDSYNSPLHF
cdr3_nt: TGTGCCAGCCAGAAATGGGACAGTTATAATTCACCCCTCCACTTT